This T cell receptor beta chain was retrieved from a study of vaccination effects on CD4 cells after COVID-19 (dated by TCRdb to between 2021 and 2023). About the study as a whole: To identify antigen-specific CD4+ T cell clonotypes by their expansion, the ViraFEST assay first stimulated PBMC with viral peptide pools and then applied TCR sequencing. Three convalescent patients were sampled early (day +14) and late (day +241, +227, +161 respectively) after vaccination. Across the study, the median time from the second dose to post-vaccine sampling was 72 days (range 14 to 241). Each well held two million PBMC cultured in IMDM containing approximately 5.3% human AB serum, about 10 IU/ml IL-2 and gentamicin, along with 8 to 10 ug/ml peptides. In both COVID-19 convalescent patients and infection-naive vaccine recipients, the study compared SARS-CoV-2 spike-specific CD4+ TCR repertoires from before mRNA vaccination with those from after it. The full study included 10 COVID-19 convalescent patients and a few SARS-CoV-2-naive healthy vaccine recipients. Cultures from other donors in the study were sequenced with the Oncomine TCR Beta short-read assay on an Illumina iSeq 100. General conclusions and limits of the study: Clones induced by infection and clones induced by vaccination both contracted markedly at late timepoints after vaccination, which fits with T cell responses waning over time. Limitations of the study were the small number of convalescent patients and the absence of early post-infection timepoints. In convalescent patients, the post-vaccine spike-reactive repertoire was composed mainly of new vaccine-induced clones that were largely distinct from infection-induced clones.

After approximately 11 days of culture, CD4+ T cells were isolated with the EasySep CD4+ T cell isolation kit. PCR-confirmed SARS-CoV-2 infection had occurred in convalescent patients between March and December 2020, before the Alpha, Beta and Delta variants emerged in the United States. Participants received two doses of either the BNT162b2 or the mRNA-1273 mRNA SARS-CoV-2 vaccine. On days 3 and 7, half of the culture medium was replaced with fresh IL-2-containing medium. Each peptide stimulation condition was cultured in triplicate wells unless otherwise noted. Using Ficoll-Paque Plus gradient centrifugation, PBMC were separated from whole blood and then either used fresh or cryopreserved at -140C. The QIAamp micro DNA kit was used to extract genomic DNA from the cultured CD4+ T cells. With regard to this clone: Its antigen specificity is not known. No clone much larger than this one lies a single base away; base qualities are absent.

Taken from the germline V gene, the CDR1 and CDR2 loops are KGHSH and LQKENI. From V the trimming removes 5 bases and from J it removes 14 bases, while the gene matches leave 7 bases of the junction unaccounted for. From its cysteine to its phenylalanine, the CDR3 spans 12 amino acids. The retained sequence is limited to the CDR3, 36 bases, with the frame set at the first base. To prepare the library, the immunoSEQ multiplex PCR assay was applied. DNA from the cultured and isolated CD4+ T cells underwent TCR beta CDR3 sequencing. The original methods were these. Non-productive TCR sequences were discarded, and reads were trimmed to the CDR3 region, with only CDR3s of 7 or more amino acids retained. The MANAFEST web app was used to identify antigen-specific clonotypes by comparing expansion in peptide wells with expansion in reference cultures. To count as positive, a clone had to show expansion at FDR<0.05 compared with the reference and with all other wells, an odds ratio above 5, and a frequency above 0.1% in two replicate wells. A clonotype was called cross-reactive if it was significantly expanded both in SARS-CoV-2 spike wells and in at least one common cold coronavirus spike condition. CDR3 similarity was assessed by Levenshtein distance with the stringdist R package, and unrooted trees were built with ape in R 3.6.1. Not all clones reach the TCRdb copy of this immuneACCESS table, which keeps in-frame sequences only. Checked studies attribute under half of the gap to unresolved V genes and leave the rest unexplained. V and J calls plus clone size are reproduced from that table; the DNA served to infer D and trimming. The sample records about 34,000 clones, around 80% of which are singletons. Around 7% of the sample is held by the ten biggest clonotypes.

The sequence was collected from a human donor who had a prior SARS-CoV-2 infection. The chain is made from TRBV18 and TRBJ1-2; TRBD1 agrees with 11 junctional bases. The starting material was CD4+ T cells from PBMCs cultured without peptide, obtained after COVID-19 vaccination. The DNA sequence reads TGTGCCAGCTCATGGACAGGGGGCGCTGGGACCTTC. It codes for CASSWTGGAGTF.